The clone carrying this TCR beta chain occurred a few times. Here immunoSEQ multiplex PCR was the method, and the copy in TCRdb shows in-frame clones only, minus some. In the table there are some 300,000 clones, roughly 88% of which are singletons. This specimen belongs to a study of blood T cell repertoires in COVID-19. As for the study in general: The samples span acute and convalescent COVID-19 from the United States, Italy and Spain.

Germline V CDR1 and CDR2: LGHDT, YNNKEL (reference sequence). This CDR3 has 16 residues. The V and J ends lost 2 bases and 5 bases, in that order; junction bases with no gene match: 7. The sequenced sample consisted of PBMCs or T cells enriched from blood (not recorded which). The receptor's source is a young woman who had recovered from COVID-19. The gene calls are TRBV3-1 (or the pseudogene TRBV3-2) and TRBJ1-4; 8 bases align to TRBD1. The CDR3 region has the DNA TGTGCCAGCAGCCAATCCGGACAGGGAGGAAATGAAAAACTGTTTTTT. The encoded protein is CASSQSGQGGNEKLFF.